Listed below are T cell receptor beta chains from one sample, sequenced in a study of shared clonotypes between healthy human individuals. TCRdb's table, derived via immunoSEQ multiplex PCR, lists solely in-frame clones and lacks some. The sample yields around 2,000,000 clones, 90% to 95% seen once. The specimen was naive CD4+ T cells sorted from blood. Source of these receptors: a man aged 18-30 years in good health. Each CDR3 is given with its conserved first and last residue. Fields, in order: CDR3 protein, V gene, clone size, J gene. Expanded clones are given a class, and other clones once, few, many or no size at all.

CASSIDISGNTIYF	TRBV7-6	NA	TRBJ1-3
CASSQDIAGGSMGYTF	TRBV4-1	NA	TRBJ1-2
CASSEGGVRAYEQYF	TRBV6-1	NA	TRBJ2-7
CASSPTGDEQFF	TRBV11-3	NA	TRBJ2-1
CASPKGTGGLGDTEAFF	TRBV23-1	NA	TRBJ1-1
CASSTSWKREEQETQYF	TRBV21-1	NA	TRBJ2-5
CASSLGASGQETQYF	TRBV5-1	NA	TRBJ2-5
CASSPFKSGEQYF	TRBV10-1	NA	TRBJ2-7
CASSFARLAGGRTQETQYF	TRBV7-9	NA	TRBJ2-5
CATSRDHTLGTGTYEQYF	TRBV15	NA	TRBJ2-7
CASSFRFSGANVLTF	TRBV27	NA	TRBJ2-6
CASRWDGTGGLETQYF	TRBV2	NA	TRBJ2-5
CAISETPLGNEQFF	TRBV10-3	once	TRBJ2-1
CAWSPDPYQPQHF	TRBV30	NA	TRBJ1-5
CASSLAGQGSGELFF	TRBV7-2	NA	TRBJ2-2
CASSYNQGGNSPLHF	TRBV6-5	NA	TRBJ1-6
CASSFLGYQETQYF	TRBV5-4	NA	TRBJ2-5
CASSSGQIQLFEQFF	TRBV2	NA	TRBJ2-1
CAISGGLNNEQFF	TRBV10-3	NA	TRBJ2-1
CASSQQTPNSPLHF	TRBV7-2	NA	TRBJ1-6
CASSLEDRGGEQYF	TRBV28	NA	TRBJ2-7
CASRGGVVTDTQYF	TRBV6-7	NA	TRBJ2-3
CASSLVQGGYEQYF	TRBV7-2	NA	TRBJ2-7
CASSEATWGGNTIYF	TRBV6-1	NA	TRBJ1-3
CASSRNRDLYTEAFF	TRBV6-1	NA	TRBJ1-1
CASQRTGSAYNEQFF	TRBV9	NA	TRBJ2-1
CASSPMLQGNWEKLFF	TRBV18	NA	TRBJ1-4
CASTLDRESYNSPLHF	TRBV2	NA	TRBJ1-6
CASSSTLARNEQFF	TRBV13	NA	TRBJ2-1
CASSLEGDISYEQYF	TRBV7-8	once	TRBJ2-7
CAISEGYNSPLHF	TRBV10-3	once	TRBJ1-6
CASSQVTSGGLGGLAQYF	TRBV4-1	NA	TRBJ2-3
CASSLALAGLTGELFF	TRBV7-9	NA	TRBJ2-2
CASSPTVSNTEAFF	TRBV14	NA	TRBJ1-1
CASRPTSGHRNEQFF	TRBV7-2	NA	TRBJ2-1
CASSQEPSRTGANEQYF	TRBV5-4	NA	TRBJ2-7
CASNVGVQLYNEQFF	TRBV6-6	NA	TRBJ2-1
CASSYSLGDPQPQHF	TRBV6-6	NA	TRBJ1-5
CASSVGDRDHGELFF	TRBV9	NA	TRBJ2-2
CASSGQGVKYGYTF	TRBV7-9	once	TRBJ1-2
CASSLNREPPGYTF	TRBV7-9	NA	TRBJ1-2
CASSLSGGRGYTF	TRBV18	NA	TRBJ1-2
CASSPGPKADEFF	TRBV4-2	NA	TRBJ2-1
CASSPRDRGSSPLHF	TRBV11-2	NA	TRBJ1-6
CASSLVPSMNTEAFF	TRBV7-9	once	TRBJ1-1
CASSLVAGNEKLFF	TRBV5-1	NA	TRBJ1-4
CASSGDSNYEQYF	TRBV7-2	NA	TRBJ2-7
CASSLDGPYEQYF	TRBV5-1	few	TRBJ2-7
CASSIPRNTEAFF	TRBV19	NA	TRBJ1-1
CASSSPGPQYELFF	TRBV5-6	NA	TRBJ2-2
CAISDGGDSYEQYF	TRBV10-3	NA	TRBJ2-7